A single sample gave rise to the 11 T cell receptor beta chains below, sequenced in a study of early stage breast cancer tumors. This table comes from immunoSEQ multiplex PCR, and its TCRdb copy is limited to in-frame clones, with some not included. The top ten hold approximately 4.5% of the sample, which has fewer than 80,000 clones, approximately 80% seen once. Sequences were obtained from blood. Receptor source: a person in their forties with breast cancer.

The rearrangement links TRBV20-1 to TRBJ2-7; D may be TRBD1 (5 bases). V lost 4 bases and J 4 bases, leaving 8 bases between the germline ends. CDR1 is DFQATT, CDR2 SNEGSKA, per germline (reference sequence). The CDR3 totals 11 residues. The DNA for the CDR3 is TGCAGTGCTACTCAGGGTTACGAGCAGTACTTC. Amino acids: CSATQGYEQYF.

This clone has only a few counts. The V gene is TRBV5-1, the J gene TRBJ2-7; 8 bases agree with TRBD1. CDR1 is SGHRS and CDR2 is YFSETQ in the germline V gene. This CDR3 comprises 13 residues. The V segment lost 8 bases and the J segment 3 bases; nucleotides outside the gene matches: 7. The CDR3 spells CASRQGIDYEQYF. In nucleotides, the CDR3 is TGCGCCAGTCGACAGGGGATTGACTACGAGCAGTACTTC. The variable domain in full, with the rest retrieved from reference TRBV5-1 and TRBJ2-7, is KAGVTQTPRYLIKTRGQQVTLSCSPISGHRSVSWYQQTPGQGLQFLFEYFSETQRNKGNFPGRFSGRQFSNSRSEMNVSTLELGDSALYLCASRQGIDYEQYFGPGTRLTVT.

Here the CDR3 DNA reads TGCGCCAGCACCCTGGGCCACGAGCAGTACTTC. Protein sequence: CASTLGHEQYF. This chain connects TRBV5-1 to TRBJ2-7; D not certain. Germline V CDR1 and CDR2: SGHRS, YFSETQ. The CDR3 runs 11 residues. V gave up 6 bases and J gave up 5 bases, with 9 bases separating them.

The J gene is TRBJ1-1, the V gene TRBV15; D not resolved. Trimming stripped 7 bases from V and 0 bases from J, with 15 bases between. Per germline, CDR1 LNHNV and CDR2 YYDKDF (reference sequence). The CDR3 covers 15 residues. CDR3 sequence: CATIQGRNMNTEAFF. DNA of the CDR3: TGTGCCACCATTCAAGGACGGAACATGAACACTGAAGCTTTCTTT. The complete variable domain, with remaining parts taken from reference TRBV15 and TRBJ1-1, reads DAMVIQNPRYQVTQFGKPVTLSCSQTLNHNVMYWYQQKSSQAPKLLFHYYDKDFNNEADTPDNFQSRRPNTSFCFLDIRSPGLGDTAMYLCATIQGRNMNTEAFFGQGTRLTVV.

This clone was recorded only once. The chain couples TRBV11-2 to TRBJ2-3; D assignment may be TRBD1 or TRBD2 (5 bases each). Germline assignment: CDR1 SGHAT and CDR2 FQNNGV. Between the trimmed V and J ends, which lost 5 bases and 2 bases, there was a span of 14 bases. CDR3 length: 15 amino acids. The CDR3 sequence: CASSPTGRNTDTQYF. The CDR3 DNA follows: TGTGCCAGCAGCCCCACGGGGCGAAACACAGATACGCAGTATTTT.

The chain combines TRBV28 with TRBJ2-1; D is unresolved. V lost 3 bases, J lost 8 bases, and 8 bases lay in between. The CDR3 is 12 amino acids. Germline-derived CDR1 and CDR2 are MDHEN and SYDVKM. CDR3 coding DNA: TGTGCCAGCAGTTTGTTTTTCGATGAGCAGTTCTTC. It codes for CASSLFFDEQFF. The whole variable domain, remainder taken from reference TRBV28 and TRBJ2-1, is DVKVTQSSRYLVKRTGEKVFLECVQDMDHENMFWYRQDPGLGLRLIYFSYDVKMKEKGDIPEGYSVSREKKERFSLILESASTNQTSMYLCASSLFFDEQFFGPGTRLTVL.

The chain links TRBV19 to TRBJ2-5; 8 nucleotides line up with TRBD1. This CDR3 region has 19 residues. Germline-derived CDR1 and CDR2 are LNHDA and SQIVND (reference sequence). V lost 5 bases, J lost 2 bases, and 19 bases stayed unmatched. This CDR3 is CASSQAGTGYLSLQETQYF. CDR3 sequence (DNA): TGTGCCAGTAGTCAAGCCGGGACAGGATACCTCTCTCTTCAAGAGACCCAGTACTTC.

J is TRBJ2-7 and V is TRBV10-3; 12 bases map to TRBD2. Germline V lookup: CDR1 ENHRY, CDR2 SYGVKD. CDR3 length: 16 residues. Germline trimming cut 4 bases from V and 6 bases from J; bases unmatched to any gene: 10. The CDR3 protein is CAISAGLAGGPSEQYF. The CDR3 nucleotides read TGTGCCATCAGTGCAGGGCTAGCGGGAGGGCCGAGCGAGCAGTACTTC.

V is TRBV12-5 and J is TRBJ1-5; D not certain. This CDR3 is built from 14 residues. CDR1 LGHNT and CDR2 FRNRAP come from the germline V gene. Trimming took 0 bases from V and 0 from J, leaving 3 bases between them. The CDR3 loop is CASGLVNSNQPQHF. Here the CDR3 DNA reads TGTGCTAGTGGTTTGGTAAATAGCAATCAGCCCCAGCATTTT.

The V and J genes are TRBV30 and TRBJ1-5; maybe TRBD1 (6 bases). This CDR3 has 15 residues. Germline CDR1 is GTSNPN and CDR2 is SVGIG (reference sequence). V lost 2 bases to trimming and J lost 0 bases, with 11 bases between them. CDR3 nucleotides: TGTGCCTGGAGTCAGGACAGTCATAGCAATCAGCCCCAGCATTTT. Its protein product is CAWSQDSHSNQPQHF.

The V gene is TRBV2, the J gene TRBJ2-2; 8 bases agree with TRBD2. Germline CDR1 and CDR2: SNHLY and FYNNEI. V was pared by 5 bases and J by 7 bases, with 6 bases of the junction left unmatched. The CDR3 is 14 amino acids. CDR3 sequence reads: CASSPTSGSGELFF. The CDR3 region has the DNA TGTGCCAGCAGTCCAACTAGCGGAAGCGGGGAGCTGTTTTTT. The full variable domain, rest sourced from reference TRBV2 and TRBJ2-2, is EPEVTQTPSHQVTQMGQEVILRCVPISNHLYFYWYRQILGQKVEFLVSFYNNEISEKSEIFDDQFSVERPDGSNFTLKIRSTKLEDSAMYFCASSPTSGSGELFFGEGSRLTVL.